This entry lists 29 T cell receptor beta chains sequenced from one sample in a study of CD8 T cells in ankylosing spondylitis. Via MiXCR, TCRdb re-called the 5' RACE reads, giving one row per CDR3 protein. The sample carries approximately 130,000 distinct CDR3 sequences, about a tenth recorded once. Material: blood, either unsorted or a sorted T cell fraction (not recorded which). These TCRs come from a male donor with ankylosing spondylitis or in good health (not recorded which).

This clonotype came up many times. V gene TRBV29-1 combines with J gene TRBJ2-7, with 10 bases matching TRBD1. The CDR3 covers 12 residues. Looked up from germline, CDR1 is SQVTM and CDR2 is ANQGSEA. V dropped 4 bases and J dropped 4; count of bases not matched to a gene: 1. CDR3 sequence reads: CSVGDRGYEQYF. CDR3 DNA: TGCAGCGTTGGGGACAGGGGTTACGAGCAGTACTTC.

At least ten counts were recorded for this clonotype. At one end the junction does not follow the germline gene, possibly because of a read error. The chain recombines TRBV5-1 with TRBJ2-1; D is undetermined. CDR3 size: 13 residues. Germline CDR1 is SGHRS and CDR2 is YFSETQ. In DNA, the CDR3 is TGCGCCAGCAGCTTGGATCGGTACAATGACCAGTTCTTC. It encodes CASSLDRYNDQFF.

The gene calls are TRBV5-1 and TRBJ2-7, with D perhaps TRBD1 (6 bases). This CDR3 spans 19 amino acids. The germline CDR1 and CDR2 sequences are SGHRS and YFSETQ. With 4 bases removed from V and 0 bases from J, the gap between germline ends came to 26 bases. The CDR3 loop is CASSTPMPRTEISSYEQYF. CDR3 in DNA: TGCGCCAGCAGCACCCCGATGCCCCGGACAGAAATCAGCTCCTACGAGCAGTACTTC.

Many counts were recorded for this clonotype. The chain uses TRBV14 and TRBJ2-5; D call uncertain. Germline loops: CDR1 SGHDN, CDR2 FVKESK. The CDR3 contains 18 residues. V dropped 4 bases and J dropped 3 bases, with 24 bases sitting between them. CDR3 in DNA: TGTGCCAGCAGCCGCGATTACGGAGTTGGATACAGAAAAGAGACCCAGTACTTC. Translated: CASSRDYGVGYRKETQYF.

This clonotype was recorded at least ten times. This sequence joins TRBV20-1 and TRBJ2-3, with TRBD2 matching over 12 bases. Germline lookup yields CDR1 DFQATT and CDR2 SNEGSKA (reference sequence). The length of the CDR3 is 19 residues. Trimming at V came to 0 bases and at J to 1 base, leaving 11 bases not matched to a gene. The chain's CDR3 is CSARDQLAGGSWRTDTQYF. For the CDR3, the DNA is TGCAGTGCTAGAGACCAACTAGCGGGAGGATCGTGGCGCACAGATACGCAGTATTTT.

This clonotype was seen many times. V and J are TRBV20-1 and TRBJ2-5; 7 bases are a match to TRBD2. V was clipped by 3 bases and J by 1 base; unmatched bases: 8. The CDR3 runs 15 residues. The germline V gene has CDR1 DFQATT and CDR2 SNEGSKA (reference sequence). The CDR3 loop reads CSASPHTGGQETQYF. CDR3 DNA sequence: TGCAGTGCTAGTCCACACACGGGGGGCCAAGAGACCCAGTACTTC.

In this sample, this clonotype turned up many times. CDR3: CASSLAAAGGGNEQFF. The DNA of the CDR3 is TGCGCCAGCAGCTTGGCGGCAGCGGGAGGAGGGAATGAGCAGTTCTTC. V gene TRBV5-1 combines with J gene TRBJ2-1; TRBD2 aligns across 9 bases. This CDR3 is 16 amino acids long. V dropped 0 bases and J dropped 7; count of bases not matched to a gene: 8. Germline V CDR1 and CDR2: SGHRS, YFSETQ.

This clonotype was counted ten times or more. CDR3 amino acids: CASSTSDTQYF. The CDR3, as DNA: TGTGCCAGCTCAACTTCAGATACGCAGTATTTT. The chain combines TRBV18 with TRBJ2-3; no firm D call. V shed 5 bases and J shed 4 bases, with 4 bases lying between them. Germline CDR1 reads KGHSH; CDR2 reads LQKENI. This CDR3 has 11 residues.

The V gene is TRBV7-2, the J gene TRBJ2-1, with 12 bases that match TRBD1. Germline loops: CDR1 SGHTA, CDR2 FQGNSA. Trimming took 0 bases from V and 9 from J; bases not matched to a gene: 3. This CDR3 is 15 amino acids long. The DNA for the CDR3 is TGTGCCAGCAGCTTAGCTGGGACAGGGGGCTTTGAGCAGTTCTTC. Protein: CASSLAGTGGFEQFF.

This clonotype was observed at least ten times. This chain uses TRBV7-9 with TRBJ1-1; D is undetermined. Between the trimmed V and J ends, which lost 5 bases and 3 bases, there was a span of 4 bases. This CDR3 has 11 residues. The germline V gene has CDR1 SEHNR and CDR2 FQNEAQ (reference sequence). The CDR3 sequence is CASSLYTEAFF. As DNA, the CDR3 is TGTGCCAGCAGCCTCTACACTGAAGCTTTCTTT.

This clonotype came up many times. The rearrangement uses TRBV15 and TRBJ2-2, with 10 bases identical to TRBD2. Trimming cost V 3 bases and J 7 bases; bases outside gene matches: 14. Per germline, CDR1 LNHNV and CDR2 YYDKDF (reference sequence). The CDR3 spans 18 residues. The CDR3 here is CATSSDKPGLALGGELFF. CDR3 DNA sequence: TGTGCCACCAGCAGCGATAAGCCGGGACTAGCGCTGGGCGGGGAGCTGTTTTTT.

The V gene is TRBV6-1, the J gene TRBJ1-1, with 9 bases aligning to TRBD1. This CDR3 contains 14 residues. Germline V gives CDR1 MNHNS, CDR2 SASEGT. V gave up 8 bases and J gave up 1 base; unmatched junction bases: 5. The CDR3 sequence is CASERDRENTEAFF. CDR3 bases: TGTGCCAGCGAACGGGACAGGGAGAACACTGAAGCTTTCTTT.

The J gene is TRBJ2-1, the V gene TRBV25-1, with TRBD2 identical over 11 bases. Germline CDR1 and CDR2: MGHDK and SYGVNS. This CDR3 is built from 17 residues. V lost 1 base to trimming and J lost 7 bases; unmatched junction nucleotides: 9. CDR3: CASSELGGASGRNEQFF. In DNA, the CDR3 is TGTGCCAGCAGTGAATTGGGTGGGGCTAGCGGGAGGAATGAGCAGTTCTTC.

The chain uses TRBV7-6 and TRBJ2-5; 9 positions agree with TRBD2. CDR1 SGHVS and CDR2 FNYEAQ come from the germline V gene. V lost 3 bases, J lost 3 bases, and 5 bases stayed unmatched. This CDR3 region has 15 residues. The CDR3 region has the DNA TGTGCCAGCAGCTTTAATAGCGGGAGAAAAGAGACCCAGTACTTC. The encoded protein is CASSFNSGRKETQYF.

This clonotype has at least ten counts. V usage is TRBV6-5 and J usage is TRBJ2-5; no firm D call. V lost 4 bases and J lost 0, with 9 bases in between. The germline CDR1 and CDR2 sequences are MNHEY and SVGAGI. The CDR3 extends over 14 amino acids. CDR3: CASSLAGYQETQYF. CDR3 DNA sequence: TGTGCCAGCAGTTTAGCCGGGTACCAAGAGACCCAGTACTTC.

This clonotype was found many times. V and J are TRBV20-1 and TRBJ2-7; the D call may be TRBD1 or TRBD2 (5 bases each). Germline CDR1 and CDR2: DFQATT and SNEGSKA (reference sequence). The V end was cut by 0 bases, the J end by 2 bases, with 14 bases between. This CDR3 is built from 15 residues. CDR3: CSARDLEGRAYEQYF. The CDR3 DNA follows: TGCAGTGCTAGAGATCTCGAGGGCAGGGCCTACGAGCAGTACTTC.

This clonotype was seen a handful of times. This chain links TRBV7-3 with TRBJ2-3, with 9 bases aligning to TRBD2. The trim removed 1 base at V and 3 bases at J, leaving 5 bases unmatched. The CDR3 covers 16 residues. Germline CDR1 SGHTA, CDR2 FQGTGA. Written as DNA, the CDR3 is TGTGCCAGCAGCTTAAGGCTAGCGGGATTAACAGATACGCAGTATTTT. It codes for CASSLRLAGLTDTQYF. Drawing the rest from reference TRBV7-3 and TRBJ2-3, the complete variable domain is GAGVSQTPSNKVTEKGKYVELRCDPISGHTALYWYRQSLGQGPEFLIYFQGTGAADDSGLPNDRFFAVRPEGSVSTLKIQRTERGDSAVYLCASSLRLAGLTDTQYFGPGTRLTVL.

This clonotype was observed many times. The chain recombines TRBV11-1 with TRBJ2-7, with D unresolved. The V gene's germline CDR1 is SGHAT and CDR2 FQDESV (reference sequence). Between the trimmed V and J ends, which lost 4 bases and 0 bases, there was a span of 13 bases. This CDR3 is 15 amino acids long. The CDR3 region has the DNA TGTGCCAGCAGCTCAGGAATAAGCTACTCCTACGAGCAGTACTTC. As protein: CASSSGISYSYEQYF. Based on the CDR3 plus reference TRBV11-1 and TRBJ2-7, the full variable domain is EAEVAQSPRYKITEKSQAVAFWCDPISGHATLYWYRQILGQGPELLVQFQDESVVDDSQLPKDRFSAERLKGVDSTLKIQPAELGDSAMYLCASSSGISYSYEQYFGPGTRLTVT.

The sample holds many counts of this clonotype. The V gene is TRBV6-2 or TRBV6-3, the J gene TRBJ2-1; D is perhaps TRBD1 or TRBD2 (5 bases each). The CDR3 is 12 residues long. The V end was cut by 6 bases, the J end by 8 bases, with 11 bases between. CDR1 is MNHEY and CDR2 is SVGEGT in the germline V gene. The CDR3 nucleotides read TGTGCCAGCAGCTACCGAGGGGATGAGCAGTTCTTC. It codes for CASSYRGDEQFF.

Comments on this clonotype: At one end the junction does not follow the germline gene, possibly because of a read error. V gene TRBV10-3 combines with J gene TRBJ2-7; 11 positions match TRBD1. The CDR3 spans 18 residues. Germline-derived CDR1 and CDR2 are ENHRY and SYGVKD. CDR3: CAFSAGTGGTSSSYEQYF. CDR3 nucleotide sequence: TGTGCCTTCAGTGCCGGGACAGGGGGTACTTCAAGCTCCTACGAGCAGTACTTC.

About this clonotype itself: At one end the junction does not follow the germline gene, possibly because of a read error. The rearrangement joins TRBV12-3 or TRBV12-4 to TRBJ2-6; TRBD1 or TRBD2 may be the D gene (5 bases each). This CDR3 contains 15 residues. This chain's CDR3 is CASSAAGAGANGLTF. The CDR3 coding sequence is TGTGCCAGCAGTGCCGCCGGGGCTGGGGCCAACGGCCTGACTTTC.

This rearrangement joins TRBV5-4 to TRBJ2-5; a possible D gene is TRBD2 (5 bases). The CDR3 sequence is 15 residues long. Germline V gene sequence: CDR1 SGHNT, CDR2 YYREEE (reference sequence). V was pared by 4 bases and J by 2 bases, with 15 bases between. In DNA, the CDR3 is TGTGCCAGCAGCCGCTGGGGAGCAAAGCAAGAGACCCAGTACTTC. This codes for CASSRWGAKQETQYF.

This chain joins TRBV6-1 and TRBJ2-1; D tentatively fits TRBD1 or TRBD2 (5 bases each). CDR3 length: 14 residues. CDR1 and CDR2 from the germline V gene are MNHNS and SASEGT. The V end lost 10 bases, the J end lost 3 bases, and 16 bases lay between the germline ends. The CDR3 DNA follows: TGTGCCAACCGACCGGGACCAAGCTACAATGAGCAGTTCTTC. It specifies CANRPGPSYNEQFF.

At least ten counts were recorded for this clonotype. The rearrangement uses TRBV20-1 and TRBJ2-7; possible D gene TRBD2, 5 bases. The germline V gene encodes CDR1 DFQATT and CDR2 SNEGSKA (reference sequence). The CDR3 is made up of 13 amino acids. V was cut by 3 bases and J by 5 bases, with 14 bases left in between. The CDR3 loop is CSASMAGRDEQYF. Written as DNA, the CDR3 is TGCAGTGCTAGCATGGCGGGCCGTGACGAGCAGTACTTC.

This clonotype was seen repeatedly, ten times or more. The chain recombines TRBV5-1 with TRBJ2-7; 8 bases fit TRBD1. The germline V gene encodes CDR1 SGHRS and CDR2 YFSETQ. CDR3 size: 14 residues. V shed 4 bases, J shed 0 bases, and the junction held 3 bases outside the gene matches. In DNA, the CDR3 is TGCGCCAGCAGCACAGACAGGGGCTCCTACGAGCAGTACTTC. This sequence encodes CASSTDRGSYEQYF.

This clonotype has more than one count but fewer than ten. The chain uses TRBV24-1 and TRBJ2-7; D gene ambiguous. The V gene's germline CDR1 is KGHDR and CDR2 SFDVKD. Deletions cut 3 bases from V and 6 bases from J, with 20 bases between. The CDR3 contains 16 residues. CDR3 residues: CATSDQKHATLSEQYF. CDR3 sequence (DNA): TGTGCCACCAGTGATCAAAAACATGCGACCCTGAGCGAGCAGTACTTC.

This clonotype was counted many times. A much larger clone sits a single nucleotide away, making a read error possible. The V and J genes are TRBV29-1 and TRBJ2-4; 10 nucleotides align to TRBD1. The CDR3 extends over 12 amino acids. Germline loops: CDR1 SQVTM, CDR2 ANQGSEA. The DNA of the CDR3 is TGCAGCGTGGGGACAGGGGCGAACAGTCAGTACTTC. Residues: CSVGTGANSQYF.

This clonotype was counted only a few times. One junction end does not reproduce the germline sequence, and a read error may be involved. The CDR3: CASSLAGTPYNEQFF. CDR3 nucleotides: TGTGCCAGCAGCCTAGCGGGAACCCCATACAATGAGCAGTTCTTC. The V gene is TRBV7-9, the J gene TRBJ2-1; TRBD2 matches 9 bases. CDR1 SEHNR and CDR2 FQNEAQ come from the germline V gene (reference sequence). This CDR3 spans 15 amino acids.

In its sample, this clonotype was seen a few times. CDR3 DNA: TGTGCCAGCAGTTACGGGGCTAGCGGTCACAATGAGCAGTTCTTC. As protein: CASSYGASGHNEQFF. V gene TRBV6-2 or TRBV6-3 combines with J gene TRBJ2-1; 7 bases match TRBD2. Germline V lookup: CDR1 MNHEY, CDR2 SVGEGT. CDR3 length equals 15 residues. V was pared by 2 bases and J by 5 bases, with 6 bases of the junction left unmatched.